The 28 T cell receptor beta chains given below trace back to one sample, sequenced in a study of blood T cell repertoires in COVID-19. Repertoires were generated with immunoSEQ multiplex PCR, while TCRdb's copy carries only in-frame clones and drops some. The sample has 95,000 to 150,000 clones, nearly 90% seen once. What was sequenced was peripheral blood. Every receptor here comes from a woman aged 80 or over with acute or convalescent COVID-19.

There are a few counts of this clone. The chain couples TRBV2 to TRBJ2-1; 7 bases are a match to TRBD2. This CDR3 spans 14 amino acids. The ends lost 10 bases at V and 0 bases at J; junction bases unmatched: 6. Germline CDR1 SNHLY, CDR2 FYNNEI. The DNA of the CDR3 is TGTGCCATCCGGCGCGGGAGCTCCTACAATGAGCAGTTCTTC. This translates into CAIRRGSSYNEQFF.

In its sample, this clone was seen once. V gene TRBV18 combines with J gene TRBJ1-2, with 9 bases fitting TRBD1. V lost 3 bases to trimming and J lost 4 bases; unmatched junction nucleotides: 9. This CDR3 is 16 amino acids long. CDR1 is KGHSH, CDR2 LQKENI, per germline. The CDR3: CASSPFPGTGSYGYTF. The CDR3 coding sequence is TGTGCCAGCTCACCTTTCCCCGGGACAGGGTCCTATGGCTACACCTTC.

The CDR3 DNA sequence: TGCAGTGCTAGTTCAATCGGGAGACCCTACAATGAGCAGTTCTTC. It yields the protein CSASSIGRPYNEQFF. The chain couples TRBV20-1 to TRBJ2-1; D is perhaps TRBD2 (6 bases). The CDR3 extends over 15 amino acids. V was trimmed by 3 bases and J by 2 bases, leaving 14 bases between them. Germline lookup yields CDR1 DFQATT and CDR2 SNEGSKA (reference sequence).

In its sample, this clone was seen once. The CDR3 is CSASSPQGARDTEAFF. The CDR3 bases are TGCAGTGCTAGTTCTCCACAGGGGGCTCGTGACACTGAAGCTTTCTTT. The chain recombines TRBV20-1 with TRBJ1-1, with 9 positions matching TRBD1. From germline, CDR1 is DFQATT and CDR2 SNEGSKA (reference sequence). The CDR3 loop spans 16 amino acids. Trimming took 3 bases from V and 3 from J; bases not matched to a gene: 11.

This chain joins TRBV3-1 (or the pseudogene TRBV3-2) and TRBJ1-1, with TRBD1 matching over 8 bases. J lost 10 bases, V lost 1 base, and 11 bases had no gene match. CDR1 is LGHDT, CDR2 YNNKEL, per germline (reference sequence). The CDR3 runs to 15 residues. The CDR3 DNA reads as TGTGCCAGCAGCCAAGCGGGCAGGGGGCTAAGTGGAGCTTTCTTT. Protein product: CASSQAGRGLSGAFF.

This clone has only a few counts. The chain combines TRBV13 with TRBJ1-2; no reliable D call. Germline CDR1 is PRHDT and CDR2 is FYEKMQ (reference sequence). The length of the CDR3 is 14 residues. With 6 bases removed from V and 2 bases from J, the gap between germline ends came to 13 bases. CDR3 sequence reads: CASRKKYSNYGYTF. Here the CDR3 DNA reads TGTGCCAGCAGGAAAAAGTACAGCAACTATGGCTACACCTTC.

The rearrangement links TRBV28 to TRBJ1-3, with unresolved D. The CDR3 contains 15 residues. Trimming removed 2 bases from V and 2 bases from J, with 10 bases in between. Looked up from germline, CDR1 is MDHEN and CDR2 is SYDVKM. The CDR3 loop is CASSLVVGTGNTIYF. Here the CDR3 DNA reads TGTGCCAGCAGTTTAGTTGTCGGGACTGGAAACACCATATATTTT.

The chain employs TRBV12-3 or TRBV12-4 and TRBJ2-4; TRBD1 matches at 7 bases. The CDR3 is 12 residues long. V shed 8 bases, J shed 9 bases, and the junction held 7 bases outside the gene matches. The CDR3 protein is CASGIGGGIQYF. As DNA, the CDR3 is TGTGCCAGCGGGATAGGGGGCGGCATTCAGTACTTC.

This clone was recorded once. The J gene is TRBJ2-3, the V gene TRBV5-1; TRBD1 matches 9 bases. Germline V lookup: CDR1 SGHRS, CDR2 YFSETQ. V was clipped by 0 bases and J by 2 bases; unmatched bases: 7. The CDR3 sequence is 17 residues long. The CDR3 region has the DNA TGCGCCAGCAGCTTGGCTTGGGGGACAGGGCACACAGATACGCAGTATTTT. The encoded protein is CASSLAWGTGHTDTQYF.

This chain connects TRBV2 to TRBJ1-2; 9 nucleotides line up with TRBD1. From germline, CDR1 is SNHLY and CDR2 FYNNEI. The CDR3 is 13 amino acids. V shed 6 bases and J 6 bases; nucleotides not matched to a gene: 5. The CDR3 sequence is CASSRDRVDGYTF. The CDR3 region has the DNA TGTGCCAGCAGCCGGGACAGGGTGGATGGCTACACCTTC.

V and J are TRBV6-5 and TRBJ1-5; D is undetermined. The CDR3 has 13 amino acids. V shed 7 bases and J shed 4 bases, with 11 bases lying between them. Germline CDR1 and CDR2: MNHEY and SVGAGI. In DNA, the CDR3 is TGTGCCAGCAATGCCGCCGGGAATCAGCCCCAGCATTTT. Amino acid sequence: CASNAAGNQPQHF.

The genes are TRBV2 and TRBJ2-5, with D unresolved. Trimming removed 0 bases from V and 7 bases from J, with 12 bases in between. This CDR3 is 14 amino acids long. The germline CDR1 and CDR2 sequences are SNHLY and FYNNEI. The CDR3 DNA is TGTGCCAGCAGTGAAGCGCTCGCGCGTGGGACCCAGTACTTC. The encoded protein is CASSEALARGTQYF.

The chain couples TRBV5-4 to TRBJ1-5; D unresolved. V lost 0 bases to trimming and J lost 6 bases, with 7 bases between them. The CDR3 is 13 amino acids. Germline assignment: CDR1 SGHNT and CDR2 YYREEE (reference sequence). CDR3 sequence (DNA): TGTGCCAGCAGCTTGGGGGAGGGTCAGCCCCAGCATTTT. This gives the protein CASSLGEGQPQHF.

The rearrangement links TRBV7-9 to TRBJ2-5; 7 nucleotides align to TRBD2. V was clipped by 0 bases and J by 9 bases; unmatched bases: 10. Germline values: CDR1 SEHNR, CDR2 FQNEAQ (reference sequence). The CDR3 consists of 15 residues. As DNA, the CDR3 is TGTGCCAGCAGCTTAGCGTCTGGCGGTGCGGGGGCCCAGTACTTC. Protein: CASSLASGGAGAQYF.

Only one count was recorded for this clone. The chain joins TRBV9 to TRBJ2-7; 10 nucleotides line up with TRBD1. Trimming took 3 bases from V and 7 from J; bases not matched to a gene: 10. This CDR3 contains 15 residues. In germline, CDR1 is SGDLS, CDR2 YYNGEE. In DNA form, the CDR3 reads TGTGCCAGCAGCGAAAGACAGGGGGCACCAGGGGAGCAGTACTTC. Protein product: CASSERQGAPGEQYF. Complete variable domain (other parts from reference TRBV9 and TRBJ2-7): DSGVTQTPKHLITATGQRVTLRCSPRSGDLSVYWYQQSLDQGLQFLIQYYNGEERAKGNILERFSAQQFPDLHSELNLSSLELGDSALYFCASSERQGAPGEQYFGPGTRLTVT.

The gene calls are TRBV25-1 and TRBJ2-7, with 8 bases aligning to TRBD2. Germline lookup yields CDR1 MGHDK and CDR2 SYGVNS. This CDR3 spans 13 amino acids. The junction had 4 bases not matched to a gene; V was cut back by 9 bases and J by 0 bases. CDR3 residues: CASSGTSSYEQYF. For the CDR3, the DNA is TGTGCCAGTTCCGGGACTAGCTCCTACGAGCAGTACTTC.

The V gene is TRBV4-2, the J gene TRBJ2-7; TRBD2 agrees at 10 bases. Germline lookup yields CDR1 LGHNA and CDR2 YNFKEQ. The CDR3 runs 16 residues. Losses at the gene ends were 1 base for V and 2 bases for J; bases not matched to a gene: 5. The chain's CDR3 is CASSQVGLAGAYEQYF. CDR3 nucleotide sequence: TGTGCCAGCAGCCAAGTTGGCCTAGCGGGGGCCTACGAGCAGTACTTC.

This rearrangement joins TRBV4-1 to TRBJ1-6; no clear D. Germline CDR1 MGHRA, CDR2 YSYEKL. The CDR3 runs to 18 residues. V was cut by 4 bases and J by 4 bases, with 20 bases left in between. CDR3 in DNA: TGCGCCAGCAGCCTCATCCCCGGCCAAGGGAGGTATAATTCACCCCTCCACTTT. It codes for CASSLIPGQGRYNSPLHF.

The chain joins TRBV19 to TRBJ1-2; D uncertain. CDR3 length: 15 amino acids. Deletions cut 4 bases from V and 4 bases from J, with 16 bases between. Germline loops: CDR1 LNHDA, CDR2 SQIVND (reference sequence). CDR3 DNA sequence: TGTGCCAGTAGTAAGCCAGGTTCTCCTCCCTATGGCTACACCTTC. It encodes CASSKPGSPPYGYTF.

The rearrangement uses TRBV6-5 and TRBJ1-1, with TRBD1 as a possible D gene (6 bases). Trimming shortened V by 0 bases and J by 11 bases, and 13 bases separated the two germline ends. The CDR3 runs to 13 residues. The germline gives CDR1 MNHEY, CDR2 SVGAGI. CDR3 bases: TGTGCCAGCAGTTACTCGAAGCGGGGGGGCGCTTTCTTT. Its protein product is CASSYSKRGGAFF.

V is TRBV11-2 and J is TRBJ2-1; unclear D gene. This CDR3 region has 15 residues. Germline loops: CDR1 SGHAT, CDR2 FQNNGV. The germline V and J ends were trimmed by 2 bases and 0 bases, with 8 bases remaining between them. In DNA, the CDR3 is TGTGCCAGCAGCTTACAGGTCCGCTCCTACAATGAGCAGTTCTTC. It specifies CASSLQVRSYNEQFF.

The V call is TRBV5-4, the J call TRBJ1-2; no clear D gene. V shed 4 bases and J shed 3 bases, with 13 bases lying between them. There are 14 residues in the CDR3. CDR1 and CDR2 from the germline V gene are SGHNT and YYREEE (reference sequence). CDR3 sequence (DNA): TGTGCCAGCAGCCCAACACAAGTGCACTATGGCTACACCTTC. Translating it yields CASSPTQVHYGYTF.

This clone was counted a single time. The chain links TRBV9 to TRBJ1-1; 11 bases are shared with TRBD1. J gave up 6 bases and V 4 bases, and 14 bases lay outside the gene matches. Germline assignment: CDR1 SGDLS and CDR2 YYNGEE. The CDR3 has 17 amino acids. CDR3 coding DNA: TGTGCCAGCAGCCCCCAGCCCCGGGACAGGGGGGTCGCTGAAGCTTTCTTT. Translation gives CASSPQPRDRGVAEAFF.

The J gene is TRBJ1-3, the V gene TRBV11-2, with TRBD1 matching over 8 bases. Germline V gene data show CDR1 as SGHAT and CDR2 as FQNNGV. The ends lost 4 bases at V and 11 bases at J; junction bases unmatched: 7. The length of the CDR3 is 13 residues. The DNA for the CDR3 is TGTGCCAGCAGCTCAAAACAGGGGGTCGCCATATATTTT. It translates to CASSSKQGVAIYF. Full variable domain (rest looked up from reference TRBV11-2 and TRBJ1-3): EAGVAQSPRYKIIEKRQSVAFWCNPISGHATLYWYQQILGQGPKLLIQFQNNGVVDDSQLPKDRFSAERLKGVDSTLKIQPAKLEDSAVYLCASSSKQGVAIYFGEGSWLTVV.

The chain uses TRBV9 and TRBJ2-2; D might be TRBD2 (5 bases). V was trimmed by 4 bases and J by 3 bases, leaving 19 bases between them. Germline CDR1 and CDR2: SGDLS and YYNGEE. The CDR3 covers 17 residues. The CDR3 region is CASSLIARAEDTGELFF. The CDR3 DNA reads TGTGCCAGCAGCCTTATCGCGAGGGCGGAGGACACCGGGGAGCTGTTTTTT.

The chain is built from TRBV5-4 and TRBJ2-5; 10 nucleotides agree with TRBD2. Germline V lookup: CDR1 SGHNT, CDR2 YYREEE (reference sequence). V was clipped by 4 bases and J by 0 bases; unmatched bases: 6. CDR3 length: 16 residues. CDR3 residues: CASSLAGATYQETQYF. CDR3 coding DNA: TGTGCCAGCAGCCTAGCGGGGGCTACGTACCAAGAGACCCAGTACTTC.

This chain links TRBV4-1 with TRBJ2-2, with a weak D call TRBD1 (5 bases). From germline, CDR1 is MGHRA and CDR2 YSYEKL. The CDR3 runs to 15 residues. Trimming cost V 0 bases and J 4 bases, with 9 bases left between them. The CDR3 nucleotides read TGCGCCAGCAGCCAAGATGGGGCGGTCACCGGGGAGCTGTTTTTT. Translated, it gives CASSQDGAVTGELFF.

This clone came up once. The chain employs TRBV6-6 and TRBJ2-5; 8 bases line up with TRBD1. After removal of 5 bases from V and 5 bases from J, the junction contained 7 bases not matched to a gene. CDR1 MNHNY and CDR2 SVGAGI come from the germline V gene (reference sequence). This CDR3 comprises 14 residues. CDR3 nucleotide sequence: TGTGCCAGCAGTAAAGGACAGGGTTGGGAGACCCAGTACTTC. Amino acid sequence: CASSKGQGWETQYF.